The T cell receptor beta chain described here comes from a study of Graves' ophthalmopathy and Graves' hyperthyroidism. This CDR3 spans 14 amino acids. V dropped 4 bases and J dropped 6 bases, with 18 bases sitting between them. CDR1 and CDR2 from the germline V gene are SQVTM and ANQGSEA. For repertoire sequencing, the TCR beta CDR3 regions were amplified from RNA transcripts. First-round RT-PCR employed HTBI primers, with a second-round multiplex PCR after it. Via MiXCR, TCRdb re-called the multiplex PCR reads, giving one row per CDR3 protein. The sample has more than 1,000,000 distinct CDR3 sequences; about 40% are singletons. This clonotype was counted many times. Its antigen is as yet unknown. Study-level points and caveats: A model of 13 signatures distinguished ophthalmopathy from stable hyperthyroidism at approximately 89% sensitivity and about 80% specificity. Blood also held most thyroid clonotypes expanded above 0.001 frequency.

This chain joins TRBV29-1 and TRBJ1-1, with D tentatively TRBD1 (5 bases). This receptor was obtained from an adult man with Graves' hyperthyroidism. Source material: peripheral blood or thyroid tissue (not recorded which). CDR3 in DNA: TGCAGCGTTGCCCGGAGAGGGGAATGGGCTGAAGCTTTCTTT. Its translation: CSVARRGEWAEAFF. Full variable domain (missing parts from reference TRBV29-1 and TRBJ1-1): SAVISQKPSRDICQRGTSLTIQCQVDSQVTMMFWYRQQPGQSLTLIATANQGSEATYESGFVIDKFPISRPNLTFSTLTVSNMSPEDSSIYLCSVARRGEWAEAFFGQGTRLTVV.